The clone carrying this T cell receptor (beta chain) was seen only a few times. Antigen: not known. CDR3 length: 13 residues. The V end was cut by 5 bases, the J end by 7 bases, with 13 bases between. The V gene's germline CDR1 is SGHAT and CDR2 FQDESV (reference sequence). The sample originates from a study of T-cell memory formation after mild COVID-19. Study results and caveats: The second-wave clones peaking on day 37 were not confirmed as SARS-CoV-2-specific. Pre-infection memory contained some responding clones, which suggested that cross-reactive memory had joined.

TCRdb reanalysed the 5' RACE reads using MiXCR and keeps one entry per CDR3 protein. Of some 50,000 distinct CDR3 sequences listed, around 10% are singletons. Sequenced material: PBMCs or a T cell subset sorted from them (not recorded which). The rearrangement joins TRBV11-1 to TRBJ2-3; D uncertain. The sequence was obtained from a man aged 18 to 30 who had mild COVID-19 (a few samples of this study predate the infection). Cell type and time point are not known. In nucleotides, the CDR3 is TGTGCCAGCAGCCTCATACCGTCGTATACGCAGTATTTT. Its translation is CASSLIPSYTQYF.